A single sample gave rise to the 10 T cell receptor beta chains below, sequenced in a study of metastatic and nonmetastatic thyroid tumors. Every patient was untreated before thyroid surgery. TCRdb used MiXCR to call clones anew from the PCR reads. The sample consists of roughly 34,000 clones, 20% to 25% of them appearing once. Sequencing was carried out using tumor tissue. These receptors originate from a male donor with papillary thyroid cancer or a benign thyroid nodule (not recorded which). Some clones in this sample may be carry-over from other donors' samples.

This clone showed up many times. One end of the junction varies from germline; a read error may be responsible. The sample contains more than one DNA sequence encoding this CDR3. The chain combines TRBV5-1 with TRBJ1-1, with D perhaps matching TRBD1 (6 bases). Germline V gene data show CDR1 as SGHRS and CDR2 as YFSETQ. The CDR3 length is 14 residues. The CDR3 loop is CASSLYPQGHEAFF. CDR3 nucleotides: TGCGCCAGCAGCTTGTATCCCCAGGGGCATGAAGCCTTCTTT. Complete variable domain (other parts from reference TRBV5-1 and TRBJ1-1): KAGVTQTPRYLIKTRGQQVTLSCSPISGHRSVSWYQQTPGQGLQFLFEYFSETQRNKGNFPGRFSGRQFSNSRSEMNVSTLELGDSALYLCASSLYPQGHEAFFGQGTRLTVV.

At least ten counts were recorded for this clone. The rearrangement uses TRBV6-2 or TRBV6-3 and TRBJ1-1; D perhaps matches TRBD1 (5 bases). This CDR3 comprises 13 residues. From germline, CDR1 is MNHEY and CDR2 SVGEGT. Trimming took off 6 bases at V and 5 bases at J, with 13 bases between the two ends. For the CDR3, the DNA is TGTGCCAGCAGGGTGGGGGTGGCGACTGAAGCTTTCTTT. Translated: CASRVGVATEAFF.

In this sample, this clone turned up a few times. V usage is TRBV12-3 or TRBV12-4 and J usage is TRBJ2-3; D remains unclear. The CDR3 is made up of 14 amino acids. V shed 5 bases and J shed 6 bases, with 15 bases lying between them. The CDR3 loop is CASSPTGARDTQYF. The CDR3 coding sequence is TGTGCCAGCAGTCCGACGGGTGCTCGCGATACGCAGTATTTT.

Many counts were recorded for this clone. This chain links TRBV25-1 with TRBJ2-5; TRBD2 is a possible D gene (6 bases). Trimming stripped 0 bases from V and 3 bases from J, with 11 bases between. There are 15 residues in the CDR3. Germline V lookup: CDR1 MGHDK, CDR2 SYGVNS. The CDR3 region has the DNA TGTGCCAGCAGTGAATATAGGGAGGAAAAAGAGACCCAGTACTTC. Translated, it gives CASSEYREEKETQYF.

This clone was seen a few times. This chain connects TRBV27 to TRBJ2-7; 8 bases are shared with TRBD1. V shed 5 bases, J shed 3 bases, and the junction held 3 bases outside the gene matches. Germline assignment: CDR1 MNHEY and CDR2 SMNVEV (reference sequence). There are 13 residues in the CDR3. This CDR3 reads CASSLTGGYEQYF. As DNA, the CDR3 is TGTGCCAGCAGTCTCACAGGGGGCTACGAGCAGTACTTC.

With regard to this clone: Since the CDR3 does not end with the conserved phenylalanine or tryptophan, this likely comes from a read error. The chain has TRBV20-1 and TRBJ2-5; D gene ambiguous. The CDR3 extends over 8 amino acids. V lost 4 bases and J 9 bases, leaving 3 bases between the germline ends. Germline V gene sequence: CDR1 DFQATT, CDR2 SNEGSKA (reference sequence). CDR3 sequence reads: CSAIAQYS. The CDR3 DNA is TGCAGTGCTATCGCCCAGTACTCA.

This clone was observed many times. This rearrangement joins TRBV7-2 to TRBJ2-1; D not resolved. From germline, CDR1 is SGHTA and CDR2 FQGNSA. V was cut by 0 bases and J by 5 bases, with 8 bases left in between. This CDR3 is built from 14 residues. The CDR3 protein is CASSLAGPNNEQFF. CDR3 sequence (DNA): TGTGCCAGCAGCTTAGCAGGGCCTAACAATGAGCAGTTCTTC. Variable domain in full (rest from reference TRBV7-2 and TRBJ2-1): GAGVSQSPSNKVTEKGKDVELRCDPISGHTALYWYRQSLGQGLEFLIYFQGNSAPDKSGLPSDRFSAERTGGSVSTLTIQRTQQEDSAVYLCASSLAGPNNEQFFGPGTRLTVL.

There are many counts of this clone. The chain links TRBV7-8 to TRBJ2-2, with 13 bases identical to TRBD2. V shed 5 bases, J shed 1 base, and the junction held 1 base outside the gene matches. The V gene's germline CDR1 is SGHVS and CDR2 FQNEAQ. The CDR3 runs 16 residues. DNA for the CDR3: TGTGCCAGCAGCAGGACTAGCGGGAGGAACACCGGGGAGCTGTTTTTT. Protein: CASSRTSGRNTGELFF. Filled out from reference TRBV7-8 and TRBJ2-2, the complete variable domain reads GAGVSQSPRYKVAKRGQDVALRCDPISGHVSLFWYQQALGQGPEFLTYFQNEAQLDKSGLPSDRFFAERPEGSVSTLKIQRTQQEDSAVYLCASSRTSGRNTGELFFGEGSRLTVL.

The CDR3 region has the DNA TGTGCCTGGAGTTTCGGACAGCATAGCAATCAGCCCCAGCATTTT. It is translated as CAWSFGQHSNQPQHF. V gene TRBV30 combines with J gene TRBJ1-5; TRBD1 might be the D (6 bases). The length of the CDR3 is 15 residues. V shed 2 bases and J shed 0 bases, with 11 bases lying between them. Germline CDR1 reads GTSNPN; CDR2 reads SVGIG (reference sequence).

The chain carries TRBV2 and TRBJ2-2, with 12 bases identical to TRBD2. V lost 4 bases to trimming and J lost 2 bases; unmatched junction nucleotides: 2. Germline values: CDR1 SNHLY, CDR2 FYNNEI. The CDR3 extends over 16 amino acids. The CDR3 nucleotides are TGTGCCAGCAGTGGGGGACTAGCGGGTAACACCGGGGAGCTGTTTTTT. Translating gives CASSGGLAGNTGELFF. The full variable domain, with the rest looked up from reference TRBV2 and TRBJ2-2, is EPEVTQTPSHQVTQMGQEVILRCVPISNHLYFYWYRQILGQKVEFLVSFYNNEISEKSEIFDDQFSVERPDGSNFTLKIRSTKLEDSAMYFCASSGGLAGNTGELFFGEGSRLTVL.